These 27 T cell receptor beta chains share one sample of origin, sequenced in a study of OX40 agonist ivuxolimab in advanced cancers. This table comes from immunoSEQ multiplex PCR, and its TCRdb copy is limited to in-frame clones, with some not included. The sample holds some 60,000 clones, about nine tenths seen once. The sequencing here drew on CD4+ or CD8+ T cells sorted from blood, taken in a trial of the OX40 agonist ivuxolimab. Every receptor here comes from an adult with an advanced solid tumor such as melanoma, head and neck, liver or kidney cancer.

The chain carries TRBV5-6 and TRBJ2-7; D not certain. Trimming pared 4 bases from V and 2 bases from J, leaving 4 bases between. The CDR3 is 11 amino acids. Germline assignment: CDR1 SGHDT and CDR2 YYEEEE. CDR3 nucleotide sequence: TGTGCCAGCAGCCGAACCTACGAGCAGTACTTC. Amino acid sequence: CASSRTYEQYF.

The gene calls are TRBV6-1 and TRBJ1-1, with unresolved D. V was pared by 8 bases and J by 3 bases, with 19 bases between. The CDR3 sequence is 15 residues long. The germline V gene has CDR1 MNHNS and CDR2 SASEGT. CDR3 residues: CASEFWRARDTEAFF. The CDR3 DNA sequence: TGTGCCAGCGAATTCTGGAGGGCGCGTGACACTGAAGCTTTCTTT.

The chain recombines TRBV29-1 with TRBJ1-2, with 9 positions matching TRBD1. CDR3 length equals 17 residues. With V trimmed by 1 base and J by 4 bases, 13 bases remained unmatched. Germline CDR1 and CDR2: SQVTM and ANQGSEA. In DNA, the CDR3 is TGCAGCGTTGAAGTGCTCGGGACAGGGATCGGCCTCTATGGCTACACCTTC. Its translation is CSVEVLGTGIGLYGYTF.

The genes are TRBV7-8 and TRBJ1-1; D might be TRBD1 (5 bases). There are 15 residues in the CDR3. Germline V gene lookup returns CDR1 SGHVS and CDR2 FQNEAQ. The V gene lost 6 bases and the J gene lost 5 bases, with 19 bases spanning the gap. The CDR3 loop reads CASRLGPTGVTEAFF. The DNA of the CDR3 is TGTGCCAGCAGGTTGGGGCCAACGGGTGTTACTGAAGCTTTCTTT.

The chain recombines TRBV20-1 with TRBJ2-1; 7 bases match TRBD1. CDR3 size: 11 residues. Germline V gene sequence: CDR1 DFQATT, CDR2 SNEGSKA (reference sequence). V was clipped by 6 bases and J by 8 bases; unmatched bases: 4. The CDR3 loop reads CSATGQDEQFF. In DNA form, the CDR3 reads TGCAGTGCAACCGGACAGGATGAGCAGTTCTTC.

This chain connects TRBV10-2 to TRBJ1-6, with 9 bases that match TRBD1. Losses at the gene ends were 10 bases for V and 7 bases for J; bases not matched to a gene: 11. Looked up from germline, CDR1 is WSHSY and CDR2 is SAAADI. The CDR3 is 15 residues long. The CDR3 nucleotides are TGCGCCATCGGGACAGGGCGGGAGGAAAATTCACCCCTCCACTTT. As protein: CAIGTGREENSPLHF.

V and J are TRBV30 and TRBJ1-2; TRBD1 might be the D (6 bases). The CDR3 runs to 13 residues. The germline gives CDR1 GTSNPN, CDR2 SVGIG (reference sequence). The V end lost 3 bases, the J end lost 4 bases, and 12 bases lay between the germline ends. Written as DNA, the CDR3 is TGTGCCTGGAGCCCAGGGACAAGCTATGGCTACACCTTC. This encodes CAWSPGTSYGYTF. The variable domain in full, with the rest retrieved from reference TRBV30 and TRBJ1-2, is SQTIHQWPATLVQPVGSPLSLECTVEGTSNPNLYWYRQAAGRGLQLLFYSVGIGQISSEVPQNLSASRPQDRQFILSSKKLLLSDSGFYLCAWSPGTSYGYTFGSGTRLTVV.

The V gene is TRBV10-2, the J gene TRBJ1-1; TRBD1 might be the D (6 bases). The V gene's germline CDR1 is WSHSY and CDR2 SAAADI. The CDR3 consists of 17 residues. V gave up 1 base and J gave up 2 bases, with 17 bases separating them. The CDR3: CASSEYPGTRPNTEAFF. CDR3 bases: TGCGCCAGCAGTGAGTACCCGGGGACACGGCCCAACACTGAAGCTTTCTTT.

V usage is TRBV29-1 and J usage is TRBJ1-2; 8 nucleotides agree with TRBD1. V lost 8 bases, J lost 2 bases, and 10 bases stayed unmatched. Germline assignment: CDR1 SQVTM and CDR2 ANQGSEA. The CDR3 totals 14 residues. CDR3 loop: CSLTGQETNYGYTF. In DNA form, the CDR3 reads TGCAGCCTCACGGGACAGGAAACAAACTATGGCTACACCTTC. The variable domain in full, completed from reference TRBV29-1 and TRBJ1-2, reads SAVISQKPSRDICQRGTSLTIQCQVDSQVTMMFWYRQQPGQSLTLIATANQGSEATYESGFVIDKFPISRPNLTFSTLTVSNMSPEDSSIYLCSLTGQETNYGYTFGSGTRLTVV.

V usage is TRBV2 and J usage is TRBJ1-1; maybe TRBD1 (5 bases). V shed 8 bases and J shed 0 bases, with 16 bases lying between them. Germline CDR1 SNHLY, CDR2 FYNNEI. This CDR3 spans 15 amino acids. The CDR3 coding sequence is TGTGCCAGCTTTGGGGAGGGGCACCTGAACACTGAAGCTTTCTTT. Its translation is CASFGEGHLNTEAFF.

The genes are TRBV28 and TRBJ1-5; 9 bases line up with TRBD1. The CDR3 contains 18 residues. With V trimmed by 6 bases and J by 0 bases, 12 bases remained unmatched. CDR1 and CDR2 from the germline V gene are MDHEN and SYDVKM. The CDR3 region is CASSPGVGQGHSNQPQHF. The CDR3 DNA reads TGTGCCAGCAGCCCGGGGGTTGGACAGGGGCATAGCAATCAGCCCCAGCATTTT.

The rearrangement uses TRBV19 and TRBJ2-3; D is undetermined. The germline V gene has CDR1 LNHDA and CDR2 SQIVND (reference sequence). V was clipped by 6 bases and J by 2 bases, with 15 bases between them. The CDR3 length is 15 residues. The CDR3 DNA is TGTGCCAGTAGCCCCGGTCCAGAAATCACAGATACGCAGTATTTT. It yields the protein CASSPGPEITDTQYF. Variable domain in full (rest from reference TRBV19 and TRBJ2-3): DGGITQSPKYLFRKEGQNVTLSCEQNLNHDAMYWYRQDPGQGLRLIYYSQIVNDFQKGDIAEGYSVSREKKESFPLTVTSAQKNPTAFYLCASSPGPEITDTQYFGPGTRLTVL.

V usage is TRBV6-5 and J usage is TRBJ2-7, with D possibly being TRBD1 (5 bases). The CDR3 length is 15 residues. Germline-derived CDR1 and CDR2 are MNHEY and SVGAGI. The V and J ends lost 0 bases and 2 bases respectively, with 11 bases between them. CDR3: CASSYSLGQAYEQYF. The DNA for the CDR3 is TGTGCCAGCAGTTACTCCCTGGGGCAAGCCTACGAGCAGTACTTC.

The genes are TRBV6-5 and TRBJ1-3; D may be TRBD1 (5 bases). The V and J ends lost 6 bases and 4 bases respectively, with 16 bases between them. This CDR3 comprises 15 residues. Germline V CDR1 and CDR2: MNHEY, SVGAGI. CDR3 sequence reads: CASSPEQDWGNTIYF. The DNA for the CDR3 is TGTGCCAGCAGCCCTGAACAGGACTGGGGAAACACCATATATTTT.

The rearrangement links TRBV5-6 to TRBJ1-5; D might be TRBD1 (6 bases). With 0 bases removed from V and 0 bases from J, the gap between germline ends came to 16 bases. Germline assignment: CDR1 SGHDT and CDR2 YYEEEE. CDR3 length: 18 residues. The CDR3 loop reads CASSLEGDPTYSNQPQHF. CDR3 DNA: TGTGCCAGCAGCTTGGAGGGGGACCCAACTTATAGCAATCAGCCCCAGCATTTT.

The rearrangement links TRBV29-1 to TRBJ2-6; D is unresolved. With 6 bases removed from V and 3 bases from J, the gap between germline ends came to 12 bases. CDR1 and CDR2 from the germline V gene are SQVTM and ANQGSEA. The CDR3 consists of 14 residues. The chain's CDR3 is CSVAPAVGANVLTF. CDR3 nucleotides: TGCAGCGTCGCCCCAGCTGTTGGGGCCAACGTCCTGACTTTC.

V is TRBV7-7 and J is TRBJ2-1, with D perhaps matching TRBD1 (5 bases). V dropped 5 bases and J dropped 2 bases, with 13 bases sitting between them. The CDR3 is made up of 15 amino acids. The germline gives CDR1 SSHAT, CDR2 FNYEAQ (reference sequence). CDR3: CASSPGRGPYNEQFF. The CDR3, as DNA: TGTGCCAGCAGCCCAGGGCGCGGCCCCTACAATGAGCAGTTCTTC.

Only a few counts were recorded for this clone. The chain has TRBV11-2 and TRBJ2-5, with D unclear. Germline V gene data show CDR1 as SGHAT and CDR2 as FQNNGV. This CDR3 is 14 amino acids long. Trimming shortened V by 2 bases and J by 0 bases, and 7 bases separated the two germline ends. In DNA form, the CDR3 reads TGTGCCAGCAGCTTAACTACGTACCAAGAGACCCAGTACTTC. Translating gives CASSLTTYQETQYF.

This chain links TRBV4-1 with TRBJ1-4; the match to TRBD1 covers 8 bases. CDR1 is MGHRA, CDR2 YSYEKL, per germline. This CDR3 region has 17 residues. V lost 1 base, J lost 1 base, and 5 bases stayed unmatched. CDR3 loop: CASSQVTGGVTNEKLFF. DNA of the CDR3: TGCGCCAGCAGCCAAGTCACAGGGGGGGTAACTAATGAAAAACTGTTTTTT.

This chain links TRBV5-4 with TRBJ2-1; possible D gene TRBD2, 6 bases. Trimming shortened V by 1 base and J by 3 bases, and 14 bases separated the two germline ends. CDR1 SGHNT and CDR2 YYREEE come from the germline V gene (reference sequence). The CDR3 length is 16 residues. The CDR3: CASSLSWASDYNEQFF. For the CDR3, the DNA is TGTGCCAGCAGCTTGAGTTGGGCTAGCGACTACAATGAGCAGTTCTTC.

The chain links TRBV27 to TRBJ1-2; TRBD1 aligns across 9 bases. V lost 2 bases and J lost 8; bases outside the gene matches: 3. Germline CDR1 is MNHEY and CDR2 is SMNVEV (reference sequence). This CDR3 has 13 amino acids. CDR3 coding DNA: TGTGCCAGCAGTTTAGGGACAGGGATCGGCTACACCTTC. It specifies CASSLGTGIGYTF.

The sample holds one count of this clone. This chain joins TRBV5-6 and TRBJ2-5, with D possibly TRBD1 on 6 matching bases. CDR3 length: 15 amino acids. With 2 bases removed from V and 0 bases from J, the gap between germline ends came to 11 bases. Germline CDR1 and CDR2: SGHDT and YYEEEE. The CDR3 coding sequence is TGTGCCAGCAGCTTAGGACAGACGTACCAAGAGACCCAGTACTTC. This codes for CASSLGQTYQETQYF.

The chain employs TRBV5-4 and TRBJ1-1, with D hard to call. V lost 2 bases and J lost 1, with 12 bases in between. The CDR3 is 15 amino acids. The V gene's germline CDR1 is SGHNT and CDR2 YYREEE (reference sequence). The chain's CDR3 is CASSLITRSNTEAFF. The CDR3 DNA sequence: TGTGCCAGCAGCTTAATCACGAGATCGAACACTGAAGCTTTCTTT. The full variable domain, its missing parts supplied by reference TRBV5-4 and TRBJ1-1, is ETGVTQSPTHLIKTRGQQVTLRCSSQSGHNTVSWYQQALGQGPQFIFQYYREEENGRGNFPPRFSGLQFPNYSSELNVNALELDDSALYLCASSLITRSNTEAFFGQGTRLTVV.

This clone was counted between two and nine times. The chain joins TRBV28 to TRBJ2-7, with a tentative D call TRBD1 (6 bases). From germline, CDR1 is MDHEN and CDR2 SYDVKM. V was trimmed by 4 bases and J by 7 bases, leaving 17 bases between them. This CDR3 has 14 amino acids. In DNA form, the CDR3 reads TGTGCCAGCAGTTCCGTCACAGGGATTTGGGAGCAGTACTTC. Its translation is CASSSVTGIWEQYF. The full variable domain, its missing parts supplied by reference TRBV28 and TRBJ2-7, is DVKVTQSSRYLVKRTGEKVFLECVQDMDHENMFWYRQDPGLGLRLIYFSYDVKMKEKGDIPEGYSVSREKKERFSLILESASTNQTSMYLCASSSVTGIWEQYFGPGTRLTVT.

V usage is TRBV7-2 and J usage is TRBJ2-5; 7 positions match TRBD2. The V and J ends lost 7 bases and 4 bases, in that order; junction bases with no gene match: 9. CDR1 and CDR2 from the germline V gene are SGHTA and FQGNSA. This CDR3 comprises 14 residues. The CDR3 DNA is TGTGCCAGCACCCTATGGGGGGGTTCAGAGACCCAGTACTTC. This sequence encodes CASTLWGGSETQYF.

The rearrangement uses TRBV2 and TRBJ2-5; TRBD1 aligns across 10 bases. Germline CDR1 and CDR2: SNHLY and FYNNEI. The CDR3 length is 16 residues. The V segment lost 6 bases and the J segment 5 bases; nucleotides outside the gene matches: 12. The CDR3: CASSAGTGAARETQYF. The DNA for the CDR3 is TGTGCCAGCAGCGCCGGGACAGGGGCCGCGAGGGAGACCCAGTACTTC.

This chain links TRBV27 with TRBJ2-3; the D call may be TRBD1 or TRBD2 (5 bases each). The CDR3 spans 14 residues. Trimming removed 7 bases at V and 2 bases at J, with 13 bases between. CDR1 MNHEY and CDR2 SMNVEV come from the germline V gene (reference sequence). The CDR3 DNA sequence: TGTGCCAGCAATCGAAGGGACCACACAGATACGCAGTATTTT. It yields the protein CASNRRDHTDTQYF.